This passage covers 22 T cell receptor beta chains from one sample sequenced in a study of neurological immune-mediated disorders. TCRdb re-called the 5' RACE reads through MiXCR, storing one row per CDR3 protein. The sample holds 100,000 or so distinct CDR3 sequences; around 3.4% are singletons and the top ten take around 5.5%. Sequencing was carried out using PBMCs. The source of these receptors is a woman aged 18-29 years with multiple sclerosis.

This clonotype was seen many times. V gene TRBV20-1 combines with J gene TRBJ2-1; 11 nucleotides align to TRBD2. From germline, CDR1 is DFQATT and CDR2 SNEGSKA (reference sequence). J was trimmed by 5 bases and V by 5 bases; bases with no gene match: 5. This CDR3 is 14 amino acids long. The CDR3 coding sequence is TGCAGTGCTTTGGGGACTAGCGGCCACAATGAGCAGTTCTTC. Translation gives CSALGTSGHNEQFF.

For this clonotype: A much larger clone lies one base from this, so it may be a read error. The rearrangement links TRBV5-1 to TRBJ2-5; 9 bases line up with TRBD1. The CDR3 sequence is 15 residues long. The germline V gene has CDR1 SGHRS and CDR2 YFSETQ. The CDR3 sequence: CASSFTTGGQDTQYF. The DNA of the CDR3 is TGCGCCAGCAGCTTTACAACAGGGGGCCAAGACACCCAGTACTTC.

This clonotype was recorded many times. The chain uses TRBV27 and TRBJ1-2, with 10 bases lining up with TRBD1. This CDR3 comprises 18 residues. Germline loops: CDR1 MNHEY, CDR2 SMNVEV (reference sequence). V lost 6 bases, J lost 4 bases, and 17 bases stayed unmatched. CDR3 bases: TGTGCCAGCAGCTTTAGGGGGGACAGGGGCCCCCTGGGCTATGGCTACACCTTC. Its protein product is CASSFRGDRGPLGYGYTF.

This clonotype showed up many times. The V call is TRBV24-1, the J call TRBJ1-5, with TRBD1 matching over 10 bases. CDR1 and CDR2 from the germline V gene are KGHDR and SFDVKD. V dropped 5 bases and J dropped 3; count of bases not matched to a gene: 6. The CDR3 has 16 residues. CDR3 sequence reads: CATSAGDRGHNQPQHF. CDR3 nucleotide sequence: TGTGCCACCAGTGCCGGGGACAGGGGTCACAATCAGCCCCAGCATTTT.

This clonotype was recorded at least ten times. The CDR3 nucleotides read TGTGCCAGCAGCCCCCCCAGCGGGGGGGCCGGGGAGCAGTTCTTC. Encoded protein: CASSPPSGGAGEQFF. The V gene is TRBV3-1, the J gene TRBJ2-1; 10 nucleotides agree with TRBD2. The CDR3 runs to 15 residues. CDR1 is LGHDT and CDR2 is YNNKEL in the germline V gene (reference sequence). The V and J ends lost 4 bases and 10 bases, in that order; junction bases with no gene match: 10.

This clonotype was counted ten times or more. V is TRBV28 and J is TRBJ1-1; possibly TRBD1 for D (5 bases). V gave up 5 bases and J gave up 4 bases, with 14 bases separating them. Germline CDR1 MDHEN, CDR2 SYDVKM. The CDR3 length is 14 residues. The CDR3 DNA sequence: TGTGCCAGCAGTCAACACTACGGGGGCACTGAAGCTTTCTTT. As protein: CASSQHYGGTEAFF.

This clonotype was seen only a few times. The chain combines TRBV5-1 with TRBJ2-1, with D perhaps TRBD2 (5 bases). Germline assignment: CDR1 SGHRS and CDR2 YFSETQ. Trimming pared 0 bases from V and 8 bases from J, leaving 12 bases between. The CDR3 has 14 amino acids. The CDR3 DNA is TGCGCCAGCAGCTTGGCGGCTAGCCGGGATGAGCAGTTCTTC. It specifies CASSLAASRDEQFF.

This clonotype showed up many times. The chain uses TRBV6-5 and TRBJ1-1; no clear D gene. V lost 5 bases and J lost 7, with 11 bases in between. This CDR3 is built from 12 residues. CDR1 and CDR2 (germline): MNHEY, SVGAGI. The DNA for the CDR3 is TGTGCCAGCAGTCGGACGGAAGATGAAGCTTTCTTT. Its translation is CASSRTEDEAFF.

The gene calls are TRBV19 and TRBJ1-2, with D possibly TRBD1 on 5 matching bases. Germline V gives CDR1 LNHDA, CDR2 SQIVND (reference sequence). The CDR3 is 14 amino acids. Trimming left V 7 bases short and J 6 bases short, with 18 bases between. DNA for the CDR3: TGTGCCAGTACCAGGAGCGGGGCGGGCGATGGCTACACCTTC. Its translation is CASTRSGAGDGYTF.

This clonotype has at least ten counts. The chain links TRBV11-2 to TRBJ2-1, with no clear D. Deletions cut 4 bases from V and 8 bases from J, with 15 bases between. This CDR3 region has 14 residues. CDR1 and CDR2 from the germline V gene are SGHAT and FQNNGV. Here the CDR3 DNA reads TGTGCCAGCAGCTCCGGTGGATGGTACGATGAGCAGTTCTTC. This sequence encodes CASSSGGWYDEQFF.

This clonotype was recorded at least ten times. The gene calls are TRBV10-2 and TRBJ1-2, with D possibly TRBD1 on 6 matching bases. V was cut by 7 bases and J by 5 bases, with 20 bases left in between. Germline CDR1 WSHSY, CDR2 SAAADI. The CDR3 has 15 amino acids. The CDR3 sequence is CASTPPTGLGYGYTF. CDR3 bases: TGCGCCAGCACTCCCCCGACAGGATTAGGGTATGGCTACACCTTC.

This clonotype was observed many times. CDR3 nucleotide sequence: TGTGCCAGCAGCGTACGCGGGGGAGTTGAAAAACTGTTTTTT. It encodes CASSVRGGVEKLFF. The V call is TRBV9, the J call TRBJ1-4, with a weak D call TRBD1 (5 bases). V was clipped by 1 base and J by 7 bases, with 11 bases between them. The CDR3 runs 14 residues. The germline CDR1 and CDR2 sequences are SGDLS and YYNGEE.

This clonotype has at least ten counts. The chain couples TRBV25-1 to TRBJ2-7; unclear D gene. V was clipped by 5 bases and J by 0 bases, with 8 bases between them. The CDR3 extends over 13 amino acids. Germline loops: CDR1 MGHDK, CDR2 SYGVNS. The CDR3 coding sequence is TGTGCCAGCAGTAGTACGGCCTCCTACGAGCAGTACTTC. The encoded protein is CASSSTASYEQYF.

This clonotype showed up many times. In nucleotides, the CDR3 is TGTGCCAGCAGCCCGCGGGAGGGGCTTTATAGCAATCAGCCCCAGCATTTT. Encoded protein: CASSPREGLYSNQPQHF. The chain carries TRBV7-8 and TRBJ1-5; D might be TRBD1 (5 bases). CDR3 length equals 17 residues. V lost 5 bases and J 0 bases, leaving 17 bases between the germline ends. CDR1 SGHVS and CDR2 FQNEAQ come from the germline V gene.

The sample holds many counts of this clonotype. This chain joins TRBV25-1 and TRBJ2-1; 13 bases are shared with TRBD2. The CDR3 is made up of 18 amino acids. Germline-derived CDR1 and CDR2 are MGHDK and SYGVNS. Losses at the gene ends were 6 bases for V and 4 bases for J; bases not matched to a gene: 12. As DNA, the CDR3 is TGTGCCAGCAGGACTAGCGGGGGGACCCAAAAGATATACAATGAGCAGTTCTTC. This gives the protein CASRTSGGTQKIYNEQFF.

This clonotype showed up many times. The chain links TRBV5-1 to TRBJ2-4, with D maybe TRBD1 (6 bases). CDR3 length equals 14 residues. CDR1 is SGHRS, CDR2 YFSETQ, per germline. Between the trimmed V and J ends, which lost 4 bases and 8 bases, there was a span of 16 bases. CDR3 region: CASSVMPSGDIQYF. The CDR3 bases are TGCGCCAGCAGCGTTATGCCCTCAGGGGACATTCAGTACTTC.

This clonotype occurred many times. The chain joins TRBV20-1 to TRBJ1-4; the D gene is possibly TRBD1 (6 bases). V was pared by 1 base and J by 2 bases, with 11 bases between. The CDR3 loop spans 15 amino acids. Germline values: CDR1 DFQATT, CDR2 SNEGSKA (reference sequence). The CDR3 reads CSARGSGATNEKLFF. The CDR3 DNA is TGCAGTGCTAGAGGTTCAGGGGCGACTAATGAAAAACTGTTTTTT.

This clonotype was detected many times. The chain joins TRBV20-1 to TRBJ2-1; D possibly matches TRBD1 or TRBD2 (5 bases each). Trimming removed 6 bases at V and 0 bases at J, with 12 bases between. The CDR3 has 14 amino acids. In germline, CDR1 is DFQATT, CDR2 SNEGSKA (reference sequence). The CDR3 bases are TGCAGTGCAGAGGGACGGAGCTCCTACAATGAGCAGTTCTTC. Its translation is CSAEGRSSYNEQFF.

This chain uses TRBV6-5 with TRBJ2-3; D remains unclear. The CDR3 loop spans 15 amino acids. V was clipped by 2 bases and J by 6 bases, with 15 bases between them. Germline values: CDR1 MNHEY, CDR2 SVGAGI. In DNA, the CDR3 is TGTGCCAGCAGTTACGATATTGAGAGTACCGATACGCAGTATTTT. Translation gives CASSYDIESTDTQYF.

This clonotype was detected many times. This sequence joins TRBV12-3 or TRBV12-4 and TRBJ1-6, with D unclear. CDR3 size: 13 residues. The V end was cut by 7 bases, the J end by 8 bases, with 12 bases between. The chain's CDR3 is CASKRSGDSPLHF. DNA of the CDR3: TGTGCCAGCAAAAGGTCCGGTGATTCACCCCTCCACTTT.

The table lists this clonotype with many counts. The rearrangement uses TRBV19 and TRBJ2-1, with 7 bases identical to TRBD2. Per germline, CDR1 LNHDA and CDR2 SQIVND (reference sequence). The V gene end was trimmed by 10 bases and the J gene end by 1 base; junction bases not matched to a gene: 7. The CDR3 covers 14 residues. Here the CDR3 reads CATSGGVSYNEQFF. In nucleotides, the CDR3 is TGTGCCACCTCGGGAGGAGTTTCCTACAATGAGCAGTTCTTC.

In this sample, this clonotype turned up many times. This chain uses TRBV11-2 with TRBJ1-4, with D tentatively TRBD1 (5 bases). Trimming stripped 5 bases from V and 7 bases from J, with 17 bases between. The CDR3 length is 15 residues. CDR1 is SGHAT, CDR2 FQNNGV, per germline. The CDR3 sequence is CASSPTRDQGEKLFF. CDR3 sequence (DNA): TGTGCCAGCAGCCCGACCCGGGATCAGGGTGAAAAACTGTTTTTT.